Listed below are T cell receptor beta chains from one sample, sequenced in a study of vaccination effects on CD4 cells after COVID-19. Assay: immunoSEQ multiplex PCR; the TCRdb copy retains only in-frame clones and omits some. This table holds approximately 60,000 clones, approximately 72% found once. Their antigens are not known. Sequenced here: CD4+ T cells from PBMCs cultured without peptide, sampled before COVID-19 vaccination. The receptors derive from a human donor who had a prior SARS-CoV-2 infection. CDR3s include the opening cysteine and the closing phenylalanine or tryptophan. Fields, in order: J gene, D gene, clone size, V gene, CDR3 DNA, CDR3 protein. D genes are given only for firm matches. Clone size is stated in some rows and not others, as once, few, many or a class when expanded.

TRBJ1-2	TRBD1	NA	TRBV4-2	TGTGCCAGCAGCCTTGGGGACAGGGTCGGAGGCTACACCTTC	CASSLGDRVGGYTF
TRBJ2-5	NA	NA	TRBV18	TGTGCCAGCTCACCACGTGGGTCAGGGGAAGAGACCCAGTACTTC	CASSPRGSGEETQYF
TRBJ2-2	NA	NA	TRBV6-2/TRBV6-3	TGTGCCAGCAGTTATTTCGCGGGACGTACCGGGGAGCTGTTTTTT	CASSYFAGRTGELFF
TRBJ1-5	NA	NA	TRBV18	TGTGCCAGCTCACCAGGGGCTTCGGGCAATCAGCCCCAGCATTTT	CASSPGASGNQPQHF
TRBJ1-5	NA	NA	TRBV30	TGTGCCTGGAGTGTACCTGGAAATCCGGTCAATCAGCCCCAGCATTTT	CAWSVPGNPVNQPQHF
TRBJ2-7	TRBD2	few	TRBV7-3	TGTGCCAGCAGCGCCAGCGGGGGCGAGCAGTACTTC	CASSASGGEQYF
TRBJ2-7	NA	NA	TRBV10-3	TGTGCCATCACCGAGGGACTTACCTACGAGCAGTACTTC	CAITEGLTYEQYF
TRBJ1-2	NA	few	TRBV6-6	TGTGCCAGCAGCCAGGGGTACTATGGCTACACCTTC	CASSQGYYGYTF
TRBJ2-1	NA	NA	TRBV5-1	TGCGCCAGCAGCGGAGCGGACAGTTCCTACAATGAGCAGTTCTTC	CASSGADSSYNEQFF
TRBJ1-2	NA	NA	TRBV3-1/TRBV3-2	TGTGCCAGCAGCCAAGAGGGGTGGACAACTACTAACTATGGCTACACCTTC	CASSQEGWTTTNYGYTF
TRBJ2-5	TRBD1	NA	TRBV4-3	TGCGCCAGCAGCCAAAGGGGGACAGGGGGTATGGAGACCCAGTACTTC	CASSQRGTGGMETQYF
TRBJ1-1	NA	few	TRBV30	TGTGCCTGGAGTGTAGGGGGGCGTGAGACTGAAGCTTTCTTT	CAWSVGGRETEAFF
TRBJ2-7	TRBD1	once	TRBV6-1	TGTGCCAGCAGTGAGTACAGGGGGCGTCTCTACGAGCAGTACTTC	CASSEYRGRLYEQYF
TRBJ2-1	TRBD1	NA	TRBV19	TGTGCCAGTAGTATCAGGACAGGGGCGGATAATGAGCAGTTCTTC	CASSIRTGADNEQFF
TRBJ2-5	NA	NA	TRBV7-2	TGTGCCAGCAGCTTATACTGGGTAGCCCAAGAGACCCAGTACTTC	CASSLYWVAQETQYF
TRBJ1-1	NA	NA	TRBV7-9	TGTGCCAGCAGCCCCTTCCTTGGGGCTAACACTGAAGCTTTCTTT	CASSPFLGANTEAFF
TRBJ2-7	NA	NA	TRBV11-2	TGTGCCAGCAGCCTGGCGGGTGTGGAGCAGTACTTC	CASSLAGVEQYF
TRBJ1-4	NA	once	TRBV4-3	TGCGCCAGCAGCCAAGCTTCTACCGGGGCTAATGAAAAACTGTTTTTT	CASSQASTGANEKLFF
TRBJ2-5	TRBD2	few	TRBV10-3	TGTGCCACCCTGGACTCCGGGGGGGAGACCCAGTACTTC	CATLDSGGETQYF
TRBJ1-3	NA	NA	TRBV5-4	TGTGCCAGCGGGGTAGCCGGAAACACCATATATTTT	CASGVAGNTIYF
TRBJ1-2	NA	few	TRBV20-1	TGCAGTGCGGCTAACTATGGCTACACCTTC	CSAANYGYTF
TRBJ1-1	NA	NA	TRBV3-1/TRBV3-2	TGTGCCAGCAGCCACGCTCTCATCGTCGGTGCTTTCTTT	CASSHALIVGAFF
TRBJ2-3	NA	NA	TRBV6-4	TGTGCCAGCAGTGAAGAACTGGGTAGAGATACGCAGTATTTT	CASSEELGRDTQYF
TRBJ1-1	NA	NA	TRBV5-4	TGTGCCAGCAGCGTGAACAGGGCGCTGGGGAACACTGAAGCTTTCTTT	CASSVNRALGNTEAFF
TRBJ2-5	TRBD2	NA	TRBV18	TGTGCCAGCTCATCAAGGACTAGCGGGAGAGAGACCCAGTACTTC	CASSSRTSGRETQYF
TRBJ1-6	NA	few	TRBV5-6	TGTGCCAGCAACCATTGGGGGGCAGGGCGCAATTCACCCCTCCACTTT	CASNHWGAGRNSPLHF
TRBJ1-2	TRBD1	few	TRBV20-1	TGCAGTGCGTGGGACAGGGAAGGCTACACCTTC	CSAWDREGYTF
TRBJ1-4	NA	NA	TRBV10-3	TGTGCCACCAAGGAGGACGAAAAGAATGAAAAACTGTTTTTT	CATKEDEKNEKLFF
TRBJ1-3	NA	NA	TRBV4-3	TGCGCCAGCAGCCAAGATCCGTCTGGAAACACCATATATTTT	CASSQDPSGNTIYF
TRBJ1-5	TRBD1	NA	TRBV7-8	TGTGCCAGCAGCAGCACAGGGGCTAATCAGCCCCAGCATTTT	CASSSTGANQPQHF
TRBJ1-2	NA	once	TRBV6-1	TGTGCCAGCAGTGAAGGTATACAGTACTATGGCTACACCTTC	CASSEGIQYYGYTF
TRBJ2-3	NA	NA	TRBV9	TGTGCCAGCAGCAAAGAGATCACAGATACGCAGTATTTT	CASSKEITDTQYF
TRBJ1-1	NA	NA	TRBV28	TGTGCCAGCAGTGACAGTAACACTGAAGCTTTCTTT	CASSDSNTEAFF
TRBJ2-2	NA	NA	TRBV5-1	TGCGCCAGCAGCTCGGCCGGGACTCCCAACACCGGGGAGCTGTTTTTT	CASSSAGTPNTGELFF
TRBJ2-4	TRBD2	NA	TRBV9	TGTGCCAGCAGCGCGGGACTAGCGGATTCCCTAGCCAAAAACATTCAGTACTTC	CASSAGLADSLAKNIQYF
TRBJ1-3	TRBD1	few	TRBV10-3	TGTGCCACCCAGGGGGATGGAAACACCATATATTTT	CATQGDGNTIYF
TRBJ2-6	NA	NA	TRBV5-1	TGCGCCAGCAGCGACCCCAACTCTGGGGCCAACGTCCTGACTTTC	CASSDPNSGANVLTF
TRBJ2-2	TRBD1	NA	TRBV11-3	TGTGCCAGCAGCTTAGTAGGGACAGGGGGTACCGGGGAGCTGTTTTTT	CASSLVGTGGTGELFF
TRBJ2-7	NA	NA	TRBV7-6	TGTGCCAGCAGCCCCTTCCAGGGGTCTCGATACGAGCAGTACTTC	CASSPFQGSRYEQYF
TRBJ2-7	NA	NA	TRBV18	TGTGCCAGCTCACCCGTTTGGGGGCCCGAGCAGTACTTC	CASSPVWGPEQYF
TRBJ2-1	NA	few	TRBV20-1	TGCAGTGCTAGTACTCCCGAGGTCTACAATGAGCAGTTCTTC	CSASTPEVYNEQFF
TRBJ2-7	TRBD1	NA	TRBV18	TGTGCCAGCTCACCTTCGGGACAGGGGGCCTACGAGCAGTACTTC	CASSPSGQGAYEQYF
TRBJ1-4	NA	NA	TRBV5-5	TGTGCCAGCAGCTTTGCTGCAGGGAGTGGGGATGAAAAACTGTTTTTT	CASSFAAGSGDEKLFF
TRBJ2-3	NA	few	TRBV13	TGTGCCAGCAGCCTGACTAGAGGTACGCAGTATTTT	CASSLTRGTQYF
TRBJ2-3	NA	NA	TRBV7-9	TGTGCCAGCAGCATAGACAGCACAGATACGCAGTATTTT	CASSIDSTDTQYF
TRBJ1-2	NA	few	TRBV2	TGTGCCAGCAGTGAAGGTCGTGGGGCTAACTATGGCTACACCTTC	CASSEGRGANYGYTF
TRBJ2-7	TRBD1	NA	TRBV28	TGTGCCAGCAGTTCTCGGACAGGGGTCTCCTACGAGCAGTACTTC	CASSSRTGVSYEQYF
TRBJ2-1	NA	NA	TRBV10-3	TGTGCCATCAGTGAGTCGGTGACTACGACTGAGCAGTTCTTC	CAISESVTTTEQFF
TRBJ1-1	NA	NA	TRBV7-2	TGTGCCAGCAGCTTATATCAGGGGCGAGTCACTGAAGCTTTCTTT	CASSLYQGRVTEAFF
TRBJ2-5	NA	NA	TRBV9	TGTGCCAGCAGCGTAGAGGGGTCACGGGAGACCCAGTACTTC	CASSVEGSRETQYF
TRBJ1-1	NA	NA	TRBV12-3/TRBV12-4	TGTGCCAGCAGTTTTTCGCGGAACACTGAAGCTTTCTTT	CASSFSRNTEAFF
TRBJ2-3	TRBD2	once	TRBV5-6	TGTGCCAGCAGCTTACCGGGACTAGCGCGAGATACGCAGTATTTT	CASSLPGLARDTQYF
TRBJ2-3	NA	NA	TRBV7-3	TGTGCCAGCAGCTTAACGTTAACTGCGGGAGATACGCAGTATTTT	CASSLTLTAGDTQYF
TRBJ1-5	NA	NA	TRBV4-3	TGCGCCAGCAGCCAAGATTGGTCCAGGGATAGCAATCAGCCCCAGCATTTT	CASSQDWSRDSNQPQHF